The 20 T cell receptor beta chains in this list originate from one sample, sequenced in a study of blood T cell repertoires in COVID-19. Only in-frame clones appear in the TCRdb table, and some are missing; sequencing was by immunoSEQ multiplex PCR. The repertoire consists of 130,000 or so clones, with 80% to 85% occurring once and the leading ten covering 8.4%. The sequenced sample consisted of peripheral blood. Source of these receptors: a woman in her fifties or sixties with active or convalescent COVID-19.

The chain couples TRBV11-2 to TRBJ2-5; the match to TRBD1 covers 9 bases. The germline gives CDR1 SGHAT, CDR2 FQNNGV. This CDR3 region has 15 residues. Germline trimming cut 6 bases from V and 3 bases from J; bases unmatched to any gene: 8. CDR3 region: CASSRPGQGKETQYF. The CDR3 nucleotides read TGTGCCAGCAGTCGACCGGGACAGGGCAAAGAGACCCAGTACTTC.

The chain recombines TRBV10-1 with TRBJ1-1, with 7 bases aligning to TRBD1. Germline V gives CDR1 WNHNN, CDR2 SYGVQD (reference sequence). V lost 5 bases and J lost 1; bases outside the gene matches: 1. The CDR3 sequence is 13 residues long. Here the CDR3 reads CASSRTGNTEAFF. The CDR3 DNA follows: TGCGCCAGCAGTCGGACAGGGAACACTGAAGCTTTCTTT.

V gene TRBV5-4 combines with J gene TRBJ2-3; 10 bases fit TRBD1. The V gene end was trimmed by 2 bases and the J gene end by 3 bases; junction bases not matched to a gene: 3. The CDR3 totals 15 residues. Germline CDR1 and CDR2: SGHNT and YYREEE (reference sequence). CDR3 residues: CASSFDRGLTDTQYF. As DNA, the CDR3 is TGTGCCAGCAGCTTCGACAGGGGGCTTACAGATACGCAGTATTTT.

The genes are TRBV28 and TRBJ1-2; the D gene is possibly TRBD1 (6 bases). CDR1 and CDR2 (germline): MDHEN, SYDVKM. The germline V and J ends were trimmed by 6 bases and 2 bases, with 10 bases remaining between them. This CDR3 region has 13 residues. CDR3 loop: CASRAGANYGYTF. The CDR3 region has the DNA TGTGCCAGCAGAGCGGGGGCCAACTATGGCTACACCTTC.

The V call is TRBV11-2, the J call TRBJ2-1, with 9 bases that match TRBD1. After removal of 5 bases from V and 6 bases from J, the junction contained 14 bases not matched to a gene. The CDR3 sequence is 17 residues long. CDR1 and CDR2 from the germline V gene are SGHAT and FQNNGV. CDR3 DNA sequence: TGTGCCAGCAGCCCCGGGCGGGGACAGGGAGGCGGCAATGAGCAGTTCTTC. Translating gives CASSPGRGQGGGNEQFF.

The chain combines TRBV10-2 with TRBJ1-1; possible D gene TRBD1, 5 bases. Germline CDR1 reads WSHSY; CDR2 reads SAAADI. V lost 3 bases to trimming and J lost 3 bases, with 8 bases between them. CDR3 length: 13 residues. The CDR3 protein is CASSDNRHTEAFF. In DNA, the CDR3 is TGCGCCAGCAGTGACAACAGGCACACTGAAGCTTTCTTT.

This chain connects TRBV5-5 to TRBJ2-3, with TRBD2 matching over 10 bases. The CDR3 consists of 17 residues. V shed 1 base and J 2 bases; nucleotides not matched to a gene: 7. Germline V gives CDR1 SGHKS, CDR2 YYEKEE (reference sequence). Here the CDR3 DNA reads TGTGCCAGCAGCTTGAGAGCGGGGGGGCAGGTCACAGATACGCAGTATTTT. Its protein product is CASSLRAGGQVTDTQYF.

The CDR3 DNA follows: TGTGCCACCAGCATCGGACAGAACAATGAGCAGTTCTTC. Protein product: CATSIGQNNEQFF. V gene TRBV15 combines with J gene TRBJ2-1, with D possibly matching TRBD1 (6 bases). In germline, CDR1 is LNHNV, CDR2 YYDKDF (reference sequence). With 4 bases removed from V and 5 bases from J, the gap between germline ends came to 9 bases. The CDR3 has 13 residues.

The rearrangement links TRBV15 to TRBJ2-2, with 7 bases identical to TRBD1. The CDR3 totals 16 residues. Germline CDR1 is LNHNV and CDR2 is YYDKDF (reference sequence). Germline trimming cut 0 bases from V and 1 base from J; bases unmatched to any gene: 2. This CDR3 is CATSREAGGNTGELFF. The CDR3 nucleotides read TGTGCCACCAGCAGAGAGGCAGGGGGGAACACCGGGGAGCTGTTTTTT.

This CDR3 reads CASSIVRENTEAFF. CDR3 nucleotide sequence: TGTGCCAGCAGCATTGTCCGGGAGAACACTGAAGCTTTCTTT. The genes are TRBV28 and TRBJ1-1; no reliable D call. The CDR3 consists of 14 residues. Trimming removed 6 bases at V and 1 base at J, with 12 bases between. Germline CDR1 MDHEN, CDR2 SYDVKM.

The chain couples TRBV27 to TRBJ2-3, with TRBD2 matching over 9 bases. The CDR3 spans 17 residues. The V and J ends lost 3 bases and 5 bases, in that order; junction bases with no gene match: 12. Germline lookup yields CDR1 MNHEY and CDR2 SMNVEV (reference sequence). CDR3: CASSFRAGGSLGDTQYF. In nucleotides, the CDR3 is TGTGCCAGCAGTTTTCGGGCGGGAGGGTCGCTGGGAGATACGCAGTATTTT.

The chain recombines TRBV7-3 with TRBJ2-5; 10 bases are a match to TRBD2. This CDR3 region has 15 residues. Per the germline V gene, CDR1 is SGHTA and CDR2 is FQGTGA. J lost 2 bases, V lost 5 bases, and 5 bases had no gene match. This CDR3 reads CASSQTSGVQETQYF. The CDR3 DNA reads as TGTGCCAGCAGCCAAACTAGCGGGGTACAAGAGACCCAGTACTTC.

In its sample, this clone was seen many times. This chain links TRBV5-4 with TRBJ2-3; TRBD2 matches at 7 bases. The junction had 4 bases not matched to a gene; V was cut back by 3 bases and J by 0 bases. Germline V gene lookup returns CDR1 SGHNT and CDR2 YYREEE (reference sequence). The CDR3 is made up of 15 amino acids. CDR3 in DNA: TGTGCCAGCAGCTCTAGCGGAGCTAGCACAGATACGCAGTATTTT. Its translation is CASSSSGASTDTQYF.

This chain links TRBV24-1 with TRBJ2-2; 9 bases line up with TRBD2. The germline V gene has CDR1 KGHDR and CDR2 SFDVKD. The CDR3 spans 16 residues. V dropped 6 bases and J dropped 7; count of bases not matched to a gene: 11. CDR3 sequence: CATSLRGGQDIGELFF. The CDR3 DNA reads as TGTGCCACCAGTTTGCGGGGGGGCCAGGACATCGGGGAGCTGTTTTTT.

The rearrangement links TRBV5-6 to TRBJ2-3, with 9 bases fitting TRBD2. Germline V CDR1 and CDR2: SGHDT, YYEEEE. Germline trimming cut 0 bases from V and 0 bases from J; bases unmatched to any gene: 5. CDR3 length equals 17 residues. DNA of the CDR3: TGTGCCAGCAGCTTGGGCGGGGGGGCCTCTAGCACAGATACGCAGTATTTT. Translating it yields CASSLGGGASSTDTQYF.

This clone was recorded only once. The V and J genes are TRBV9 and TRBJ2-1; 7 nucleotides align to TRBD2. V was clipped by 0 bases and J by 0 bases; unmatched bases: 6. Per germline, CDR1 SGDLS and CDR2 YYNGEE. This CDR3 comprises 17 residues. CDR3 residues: CASSVGASGSSYNEQFF. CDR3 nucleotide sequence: TGTGCCAGCAGCGTAGGGGCTAGCGGCAGCTCCTACAATGAGCAGTTCTTC.

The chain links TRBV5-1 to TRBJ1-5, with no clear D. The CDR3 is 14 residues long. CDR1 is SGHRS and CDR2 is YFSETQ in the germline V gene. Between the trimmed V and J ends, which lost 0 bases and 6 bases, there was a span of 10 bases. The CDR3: CASSLDGKGQPQHF. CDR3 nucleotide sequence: TGCGCCAGCAGCTTGGACGGGAAGGGTCAGCCCCAGCATTTT.

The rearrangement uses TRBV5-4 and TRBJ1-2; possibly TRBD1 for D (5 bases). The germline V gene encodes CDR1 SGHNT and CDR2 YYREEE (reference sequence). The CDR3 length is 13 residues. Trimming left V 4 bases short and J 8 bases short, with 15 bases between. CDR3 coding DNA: TGTGCCAGCAGCACGCGGACACAGGAAGGCTACACCTTC. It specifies CASSTRTQEGYTF.

The DNA of the CDR3 is TGTGCCAGCAGCGTAGGGGGGACAGGGGTCAATGAGCAGTTCTTC. Protein sequence: CASSVGGTGVNEQFF. V and J are TRBV9 and TRBJ2-1; TRBD1 matches at 10 bases. The ends lost 0 bases at V and 6 bases at J; junction bases unmatched: 3. Per germline, CDR1 SGDLS and CDR2 YYNGEE. The CDR3 is 15 residues long.

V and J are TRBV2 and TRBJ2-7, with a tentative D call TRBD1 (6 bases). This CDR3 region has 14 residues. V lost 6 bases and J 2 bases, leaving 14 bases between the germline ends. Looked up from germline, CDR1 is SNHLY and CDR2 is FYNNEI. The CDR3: CASRAGGTTYEQYV. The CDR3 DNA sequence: TGTGCCAGCAGGGCTGGGGGCACAACCTACGAGCAGTACGTC.